The 17 T cell receptor beta chains given below trace back to one sample, sequenced in a study of beta chain features in type 1 diabetes. Study-wide points: Across all four CD4+ subsets, people with type 1 diabetes showed modestly shorter TCRB CDR3s.

Their antigens remain unidentified. Sequencing targeted expressed TCRB transcripts, as all isolated RNA had been reverse transcribed. The assay was immunoSEQ multiplex PCR, and TCRdb's table has in-frame clones only and misses some. The sample yields about 660,000 clones, around 15% seen once. Specimen: naive CD4+ T cells from blood. The receptors come from a man between 18 and 35 years old with type 1 diabetes.

This clone was seen only a few times. The chain links TRBV30 to TRBJ2-5; D not certain. The V end was cut by 2 bases, the J end by 7 bases, with 8 bases between. The CDR3 is 11 amino acids. CDR1 and CDR2 from the germline V gene are GTSNPN and SVGIG (reference sequence). CDR3 DNA: TGTGCCTGGAGTTACCTGGGGACCCAGTACTTC. It is translated as CAWSYLGTQYF.

This clone was seen a handful of times. The chain employs TRBV15 and TRBJ2-7; TRBD2 aligns across 9 bases. Germline assignment: CDR1 LNHNV and CDR2 YYDKDF (reference sequence). The CDR3 runs 14 residues. Losses at the gene ends were 6 bases for V and 0 bases for J; bases not matched to a gene: 3. The CDR3 spells CATRSTSGSYEQYF. In DNA, the CDR3 is TGTGCCACCAGGTCGACTAGCGGCTCCTACGAGCAGTACTTC.

This clone has just a few counts. The chain uses TRBV6-6 and TRBJ2-5; D assignment may be TRBD1 or TRBD2 (6 bases each). Germline lookup yields CDR1 MNHNY and CDR2 SVGAGI (reference sequence). V lost 10 bases to trimming and J lost 4 bases, with 22 bases between them. The CDR3 covers 15 residues. The CDR3 loop is CATQRGGPTAETQYF. CDR3 in DNA: TGTGCCACCCAGAGAGGGGGGCCGACGGCAGAGACCCAGTACTTC.

In this sample, this clone turned up a few times. The chain is built from TRBV4-3 and TRBJ2-3, with D perhaps TRBD1 (5 bases). V dropped 0 bases and J dropped 4 bases, with 23 bases sitting between them. Germline V lookup: CDR1 LGHNA, CDR2 YSLEER. The CDR3 consists of 19 residues. CDR3 DNA sequence: TGCGCCAGCAGCCAAGAGGGGCAGGGCAACATGGGTTCCGCAGATACGCAGTATTTT. Protein product: CASSQEGQGNMGSADTQYF.

The genes are TRBV5-1 and TRBJ2-5; TRBD1 agrees at 9 bases. This CDR3 region has 17 residues. Germline V gene data show CDR1 as SGHRS and CDR2 as YFSETQ. V shed 4 bases and J 0 bases; nucleotides not matched to a gene: 10. For the CDR3, the DNA is TGCGCCAGCAGCCCAGGCGGACAGGGGATACACCAAGAGACCCAGTACTTC. Amino acids: CASSPGGQGIHQETQYF.

This clone was seen more than once but under ten times. The J gene is TRBJ2-7, the V gene TRBV27; no definite D call. The CDR3 extends over 14 amino acids. Germline assignment: CDR1 MNHEY and CDR2 SMNVEV (reference sequence). Trimming cost V 3 bases and J 6 bases, with 15 bases left between them. The CDR3: CASSFRTRGGEQYF. The CDR3 coding sequence is TGTGCCAGCAGTTTTCGAACCCGCGGTGGCGAGCAGTACTTC.

This clone came up a few times. This rearrangement joins TRBV29-1 to TRBJ1-1; D gene uncertain. Germline V gives CDR1 SQVTM, CDR2 ANQGSEA. V lost 4 bases, J lost 3 bases, and 9 bases lay in between. The CDR3 consists of 12 residues. The CDR3 DNA is TGCAGCGTTGCTAAGACTTACACTGAAGCTTTCTTT. It translates to CSVAKTYTEAFF.

This chain uses TRBV4-2 with TRBJ2-1; 8 bases are a match to TRBD2. The CDR3 runs to 16 residues. The germline V gene encodes CDR1 LGHNA and CDR2 YNFKEQ. J was trimmed by 2 bases and V by 7 bases; bases with no gene match: 10. The CDR3 is CASTAVAGTTYNEQFF. The CDR3 DNA reads TGTGCCAGCACCGCGGTAGCGGGGACCACCTACAATGAGCAGTTCTTC.

This chain links TRBV7-2 with TRBJ1-5; no definite D call. Trimming took off 0 bases at V and 5 bases at J, with 8 bases between the two ends. The CDR3 is 14 amino acids. In germline, CDR1 is SGHTA, CDR2 FQGNSA. The CDR3: CASSLAPGDQPQHF. Here the CDR3 DNA reads TGTGCCAGCAGCTTAGCGCCGGGAGATCAGCCCCAGCATTTT.

A few counts support this clone. V gene TRBV4-3 combines with J gene TRBJ1-1; TRBD1 is a possible D gene (6 bases). CDR3 length: 16 amino acids. Per germline, CDR1 LGHNA and CDR2 YSLEER. Trimming left V 0 bases short and J 7 bases short, with 18 bases between. The CDR3 region is CASSQDRGRTAGEAFF. DNA of the CDR3: TGCGCCAGCAGCCAAGACAGGGGACGGACCGCGGGTGAAGCTTTCTTT.

This rearrangement joins TRBV25-1 to TRBJ1-2, with D possibly matching TRBD1 (6 bases). Germline V gives CDR1 MGHDK, CDR2 SYGVNS. Trimming stripped 8 bases from V and 8 bases from J, with 12 bases between. There are 11 residues in the CDR3. CDR3 sequence reads: CASANREGYTF. The DNA of the CDR3 is TGTGCCAGCGCGAACAGGGAAGGCTACACCTTC.

The chain combines TRBV30 with TRBJ2-2; 7 bases are a match to TRBD1. J was trimmed by 2 bases and V by 5 bases; bases with no gene match: 8. Germline V gene lookup returns CDR1 GTSNPN and CDR2 SVGIG (reference sequence). CDR3 length: 15 amino acids. CDR3: CAWATGIGNTGELFF. CDR3 bases: TGTGCCTGGGCGACAGGGATCGGAAACACCGGGGAGCTGTTTTTT.

Details on this clone: A junction end diverges from the germline sequence, so it may reflect a read error. The V gene is TRBV7-7, the J gene TRBJ2-3; D tentatively fits TRBD1 or TRBD2 (6 bases each). CDR1 is SSHAT, CDR2 FNYEAQ, per germline (reference sequence). This CDR3 region has 16 residues. CDR3 sequence (DNA): TGTGCTAGCAGCTTAATGGACAGCGGGAGCACAGATACGCAGTATTTT. It translates to CASSLMDSGSTDTQYF.

The V gene is TRBV6-5, the J gene TRBJ2-1, with TRBD1 matching over 10 bases. Germline V lookup: CDR1 MNHEY, CDR2 SVGAGI. CDR3 length equals 14 residues. Trimming cost V 5 bases and J 7 bases; bases outside gene matches: 5. This chain's CDR3 is CASSRTGGWNEQFF. The CDR3 DNA sequence: TGTGCCAGCAGTAGGACAGGGGGTTGGAATGAGCAGTTCTTC.

There are a few counts of this clone. The chain employs TRBV29-1 and TRBJ2-2, with 7 positions matching TRBD1. Germline trimming cut 4 bases from V and 2 bases from J; bases unmatched to any gene: 13. Germline V gene sequence: CDR1 SQVTM, CDR2 ANQGSEA. The CDR3 has 17 amino acids. The CDR3 protein is CSVAPLPGQPNTGELFF. The CDR3 nucleotides read TGCAGCGTTGCCCCACTTCCGGGACAGCCAAACACCGGGGAGCTGTTTTTT.

This clone came up a few times. Other DNA sequences in the same sample also yield this CDR3. The chain recombines TRBV5-1 with TRBJ2-1, with 10 bases identical to TRBD1. In germline, CDR1 is SGHRS, CDR2 YFSETQ. Germline trimming cut 0 bases from V and 4 bases from J; bases unmatched to any gene: 1. The CDR3 runs 15 residues. Written as DNA, the CDR3 is TGCGCCAGCAGCTTGGGACAGGGGGCGTACAATGAGCAGTTCTTC. Translation: CASSLGQGAYNEQFF.

A few counts support this clone. J is TRBJ2-7 and V is TRBV14; 11 nucleotides agree with TRBD2. Per the germline V gene, CDR1 is SGHDN and CDR2 is FVKESK. With V trimmed by 0 bases and J by 6 bases, 4 bases remained unmatched. The CDR3 loop spans 15 amino acids. CDR3 residues: CASSQELAGVGEQYF. The CDR3, as DNA: TGTGCCAGCAGCCAAGAACTAGCGGGAGTGGGCGAGCAGTACTTC.